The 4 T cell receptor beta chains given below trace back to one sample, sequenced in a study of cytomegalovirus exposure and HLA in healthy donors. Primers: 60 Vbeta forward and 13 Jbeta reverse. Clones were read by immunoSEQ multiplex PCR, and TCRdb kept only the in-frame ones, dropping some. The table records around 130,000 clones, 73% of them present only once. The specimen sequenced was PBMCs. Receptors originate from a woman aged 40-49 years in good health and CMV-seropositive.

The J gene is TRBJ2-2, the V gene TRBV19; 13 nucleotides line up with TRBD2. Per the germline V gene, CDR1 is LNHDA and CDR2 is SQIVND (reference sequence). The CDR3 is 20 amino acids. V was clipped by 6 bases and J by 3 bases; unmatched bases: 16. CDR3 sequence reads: CASSLKGTSGTRGHTGELFF. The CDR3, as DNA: TGTGCCAGTAGCCTAAAAGGGACTAGCGGGACCCGCGGGCACACCGGGGAGCTGTTTTTT.

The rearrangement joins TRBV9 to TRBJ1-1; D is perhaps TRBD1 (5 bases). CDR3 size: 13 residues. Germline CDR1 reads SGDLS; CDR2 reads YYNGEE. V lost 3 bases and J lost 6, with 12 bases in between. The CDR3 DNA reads TGTGCCAGCAGCGCCCAGACAGTCTCTGAAGCTTTCTTT. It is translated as CASSAQTVSEAFF. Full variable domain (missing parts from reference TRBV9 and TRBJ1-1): DSGVTQTPKHLITATGQRVTLRCSPRSGDLSVYWYQQSLDQGLQFLIQYYNGEERAKGNILERFSAQQFPDLHSELNLSSLELGDSALYFCASSAQTVSEAFFGQGTRLTVV.

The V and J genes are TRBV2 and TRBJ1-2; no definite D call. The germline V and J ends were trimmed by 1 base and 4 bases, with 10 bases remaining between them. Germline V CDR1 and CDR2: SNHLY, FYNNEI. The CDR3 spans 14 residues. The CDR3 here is CASSEDDRGYGYTF. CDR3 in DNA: TGTGCCAGCAGTGAAGATGACCGCGGCTATGGCTACACCTTC.

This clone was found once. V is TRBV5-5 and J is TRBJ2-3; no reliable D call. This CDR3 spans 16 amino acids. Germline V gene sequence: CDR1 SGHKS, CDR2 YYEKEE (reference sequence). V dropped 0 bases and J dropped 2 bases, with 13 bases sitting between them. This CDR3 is CASSLVLGEPTDTQYF. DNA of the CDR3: TGTGCCAGCAGCTTGGTGCTAGGAGAGCCCACAGATACGCAGTATTTT. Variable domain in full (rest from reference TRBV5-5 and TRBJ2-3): DAGVTQSPTHLIKTRGQQVTLRCSPISGHKSVSWYQQVLGQGPQFIFQYYEKEERGRGNFPDRFSARQFPNYSSELNVNALLLGDSALYLCASSLVLGEPTDTQYFGPGTRLTVL.